This TCR beta chain was identified in a study of a mutant IDH1 vaccine in newly diagnosed glioma (dated by TCRdb to about 2021). The study in broad terms: Of the roughly 34 treated patients, approximately 62% were male and around 40% were female, and a mean age of around 40 years was recorded. Before enrollment, most patients had been given radiochemotherapy with temozolomide as standard therapy, while the rest had received either radiotherapy alone or temozolomide alone. Peripheral blood was collected at six visits: V03 (baseline), V05, V07, V10, V12 and V13. Longitudinal TCRB deep sequencing was performed for about two dozen treated patients wherever samples were available for exploratory analyses. Study-level results and caveats: Changes in the top peripheral T cell clonotypes picked up by TCRB sequencing did not appear to be linked to pseudoprogression. Immune responses induced by the vaccine were seen in over 90% of patients across multiple MHC alleles. The authors stated that sample limitations prevented analyses of patient blood samples from being reproduced. Availability determined which PBMC samples were chosen for TCRB deep sequencing.

Per the publication, the time point label means: baseline, week 1 (first vaccination visit). The intended sense of this specimen's treatment or condition label: pre-vaccination baseline after standard-of-care therapy. Donors had newly diagnosed WHO grade 3 or 4 IDH1-mutant astrocytomas with loss of nuclear ATRX. The samples were drawn from NOA16, a multicentre, single-arm, open-label phase I trial in Germany that tested a mutant IDH1 peptide vaccine in humans for the first time. Blood drawn at visit V03 was used as the baseline sample for immunogenicity testing. Genomic DNA for TCRB sequencing was isolated from EDTA blood with the DNeasy Blood and Tissue Kit. For CDR1 and CDR2, the germline V gene lists SGHVS and FQNEAQ. The germline V and J ends show losses of 5 bases and 6 bases respectively, and no gene match explains 6 bases of the junction. The CDR3 holds 15 amino acids from the cysteine to the phenylalanine. The entry retains the CDR3 DNA only, 45 bases that are in frame from base 1.

The library was built by means of the immunoSEQ multiplex PCR assay. Following the manufacturer's protocol, the hsTCRB Kit was used to amplify rearranged TCR beta chain sequences. TCRB libraries were sequenced on an Illumina MiSeq. As for the original processing: The proprietary platform of the kit vendor was used for demultiplexing, trimming and gene mapping. TCRdb limited this immuneACCESS table to in-frame rearrangements with V and J called. A share of clones is missing; checked studies link under half to unresolved V genes, and the rest is unexplained. V and J calls and clone size are those listed in that table; D and trimming were worked out from the DNA. The sample data list 30,000 or so clones, and around nine tenths of these were observed just once. The ten most abundant clones make up 4% to 5.5% of the sample. Concerning this clone: The antigen it recognizes is unknown. Within one base of it there is no much larger clone, and no base qualities were kept.

Sequenced here: PBMCs, sampled from a glioma patient treated with radiotherapy, temozolomide or both. Recombination joined TRBV7-8 with TRBJ2-5, with 13 bases in between that match TRBD2. This receptor was obtained from a woman aged 40 to 55 with glioma. The CDR3 protein is CASSQRLAGGKTQYF. The DNA sequence is as follows: TGTGCCAGCAGCCAACGACTAGCGGGAGGAAAGACCCAGTACTTC.